This TCR beta chain was captured by sequencing in a study of blood T cell repertoires in COVID-19. Study context: Spain, Italy and the United States supplied samples that represented acute and convalescent COVID-19. Sources were T cells, B-cell-depleted T cells, or PBMCs; the material itself was cDNA or gDNA.

This CDR3 contains 15 residues. The trim removed 4 bases at V and 1 base at J, leaving 3 bases unmatched. Germline CDR1 and CDR2: MGHRA and YSYEKL. In the original workflow: Amplified reference gene primers provided the basis for estimating nucleated cell counts. Produced via immunoSEQ multiplex PCR; TCRdb's table is partial and in-frame only. D and trimming were read from the DNA, whereas the V and J calls and clone size are those reported in that table. This table has 95,000 to 110,000 clones, roughly nine tenths appearing once. The J gene is TRBJ2-3, the V gene TRBV4-1; TRBD1 aligns across 9 bases. The receptor's source is a woman of 80 years or more in a cohort sampled during active COVID-19. Sequencing was carried out using peripheral blood. The CDR3 sequence: CASSLWTGGTDTQYF. The CDR3 DNA reads TGCGCCAGCAGCCTCTGGACAGGGGGCACAGATACGCAGTATTTT.